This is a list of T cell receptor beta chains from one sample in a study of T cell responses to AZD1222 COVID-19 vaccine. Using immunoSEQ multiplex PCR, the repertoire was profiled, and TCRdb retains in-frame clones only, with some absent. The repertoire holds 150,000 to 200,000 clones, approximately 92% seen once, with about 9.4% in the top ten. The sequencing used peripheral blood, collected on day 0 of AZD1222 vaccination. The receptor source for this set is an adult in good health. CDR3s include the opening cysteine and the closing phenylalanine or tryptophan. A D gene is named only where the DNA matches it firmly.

CASSSFSTDTQYF	TRBJ2-3	TRBV25-1	.
CSVDYFGELFF	TRBJ2-2	TRBV29-1	.
CASSTGVNEQFF	TRBJ2-1	TRBV10-2	TRBD1
CASSRPDYYNSPLHF	TRBJ1-6	TRBV3-1/TRBV3-2	.
CASSYSAGEGTEAFF	TRBJ1-1	TRBV6-5	.
CATSLQGNQPQHF	TRBJ1-5	TRBV15	TRBD1
CAVPTDRGGELFF	TRBJ2-2	TRBV7-9	.
CASSLVLADQETQYF	TRBJ2-5	TRBV7-9	TRBD2
CASSPLGSSGLTGELFF	TRBJ2-2	TRBV5-1	TRBD2
CASSESASNTEAFF	TRBJ1-1	TRBV5-1	.